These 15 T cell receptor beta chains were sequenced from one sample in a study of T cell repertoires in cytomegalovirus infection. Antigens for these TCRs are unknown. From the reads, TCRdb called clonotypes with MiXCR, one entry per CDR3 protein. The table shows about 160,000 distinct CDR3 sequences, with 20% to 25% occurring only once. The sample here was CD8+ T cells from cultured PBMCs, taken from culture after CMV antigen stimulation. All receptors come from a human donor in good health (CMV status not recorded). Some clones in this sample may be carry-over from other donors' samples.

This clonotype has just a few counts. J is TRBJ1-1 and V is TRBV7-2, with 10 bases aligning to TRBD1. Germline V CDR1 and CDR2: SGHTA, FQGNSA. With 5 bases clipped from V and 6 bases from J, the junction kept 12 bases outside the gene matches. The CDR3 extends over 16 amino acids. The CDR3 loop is CASSPEDGDRGAEAFF. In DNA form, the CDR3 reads TGTGCCAGCAGCCCCGAGGACGGGGACAGGGGTGCTGAAGCTTTCTTT.

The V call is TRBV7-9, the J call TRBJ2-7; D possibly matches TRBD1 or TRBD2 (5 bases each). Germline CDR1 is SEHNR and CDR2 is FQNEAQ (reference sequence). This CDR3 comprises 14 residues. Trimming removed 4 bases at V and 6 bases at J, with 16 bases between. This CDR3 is CASSSGTAGTEQYF. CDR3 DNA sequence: TGTGCCAGCAGCTCCGGGACCGCGGGTACCGAGCAGTACTTC.

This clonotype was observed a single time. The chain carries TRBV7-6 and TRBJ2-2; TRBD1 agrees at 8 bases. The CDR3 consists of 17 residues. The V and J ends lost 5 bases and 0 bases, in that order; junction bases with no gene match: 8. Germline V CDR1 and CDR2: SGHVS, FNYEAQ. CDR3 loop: CASSNLLGQANTGELFF. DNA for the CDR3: TGTGCCAGCAGCAACCTGCTGGGACAGGCGAACACCGGGGAGCTGTTTTTT.

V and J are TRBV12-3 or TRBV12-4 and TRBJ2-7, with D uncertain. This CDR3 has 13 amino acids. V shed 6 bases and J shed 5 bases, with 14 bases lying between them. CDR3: CASRTLGTDEQYF. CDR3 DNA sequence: TGTGCCAGCAGGACTCTGGGTACCGACGAGCAGTACTTC.

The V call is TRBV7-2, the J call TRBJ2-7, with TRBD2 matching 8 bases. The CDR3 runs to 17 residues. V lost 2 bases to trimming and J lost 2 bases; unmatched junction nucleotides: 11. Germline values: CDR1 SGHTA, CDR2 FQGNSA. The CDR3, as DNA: TGTGCCAGCAGCTTACCGGTTCTCGCGGGGGGACCCTACGAGCAGTACTTC. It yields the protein CASSLPVLAGGPYEQYF.

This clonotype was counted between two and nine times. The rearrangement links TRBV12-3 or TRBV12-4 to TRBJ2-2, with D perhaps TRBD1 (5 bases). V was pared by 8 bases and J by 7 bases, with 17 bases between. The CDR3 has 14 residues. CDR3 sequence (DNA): TGTGCCAGCTTCCGATCGATAGGGGTCGGGGAGCTGTTTTTT. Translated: CASFRSIGVGELFF.

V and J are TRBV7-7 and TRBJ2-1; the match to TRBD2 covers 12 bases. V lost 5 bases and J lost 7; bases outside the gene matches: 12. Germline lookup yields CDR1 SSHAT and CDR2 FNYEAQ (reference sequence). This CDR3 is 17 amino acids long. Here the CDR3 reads CASSRGLRTSGKNEQFF. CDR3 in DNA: TGTGCCAGCAGCAGGGGGTTAAGGACTAGCGGGAAAAATGAGCAGTTCTTC. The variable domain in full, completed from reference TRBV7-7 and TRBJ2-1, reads GAGVSQSPRYKVTKRGQDVTLRCDPISSHATLYWYQQALGQGPEFLTYFNYEAQPDKSGLPSDRFSAERPEGSISTLTIQRTEQRDSAMYRCASSRGLRTSGKNEQFFGPGTRLTVL.

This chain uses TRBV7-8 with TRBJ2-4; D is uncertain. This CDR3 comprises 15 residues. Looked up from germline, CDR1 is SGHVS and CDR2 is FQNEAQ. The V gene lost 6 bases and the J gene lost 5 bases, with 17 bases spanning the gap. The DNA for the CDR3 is TGTGCCAGCAGTAACCCGGGTCTTGGGGAAAACATTCAGTACTTC. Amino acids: CASSNPGLGENIQYF.

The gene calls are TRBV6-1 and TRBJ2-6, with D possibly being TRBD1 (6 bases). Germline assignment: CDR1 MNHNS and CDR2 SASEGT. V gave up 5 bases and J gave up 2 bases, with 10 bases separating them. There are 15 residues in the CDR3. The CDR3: CASSYQGTGANVLTF. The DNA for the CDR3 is TGTGCCAGCAGTTATCAGGGGACTGGGGCCAACGTCCTGACTTTC.

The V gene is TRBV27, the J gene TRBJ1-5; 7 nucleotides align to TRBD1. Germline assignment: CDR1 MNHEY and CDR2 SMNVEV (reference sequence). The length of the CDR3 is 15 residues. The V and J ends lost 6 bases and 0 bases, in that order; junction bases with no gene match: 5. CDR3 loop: CASSTGQFSNQPQHF. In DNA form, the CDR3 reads TGTGCCAGCAGCACGGGACAGTTTAGCAATCAGCCCCAGCATTTT.

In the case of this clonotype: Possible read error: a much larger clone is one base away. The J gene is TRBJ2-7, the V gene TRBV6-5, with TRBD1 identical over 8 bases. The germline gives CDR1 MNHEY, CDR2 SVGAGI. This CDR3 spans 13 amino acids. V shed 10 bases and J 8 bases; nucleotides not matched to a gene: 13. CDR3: CATEGQGVDKQYF. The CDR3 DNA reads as TGTGCCACCGAAGGACAGGGAGTCGACAAGCAGTACTTC.

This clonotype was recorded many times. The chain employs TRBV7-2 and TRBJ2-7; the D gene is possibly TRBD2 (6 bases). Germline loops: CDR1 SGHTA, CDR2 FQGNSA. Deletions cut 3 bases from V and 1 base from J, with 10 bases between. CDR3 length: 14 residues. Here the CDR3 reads CASSFREVSYEQYF. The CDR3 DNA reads TGTGCCAGCAGCTTCAGGGAGGTATCCTACGAGCAGTACTTC.

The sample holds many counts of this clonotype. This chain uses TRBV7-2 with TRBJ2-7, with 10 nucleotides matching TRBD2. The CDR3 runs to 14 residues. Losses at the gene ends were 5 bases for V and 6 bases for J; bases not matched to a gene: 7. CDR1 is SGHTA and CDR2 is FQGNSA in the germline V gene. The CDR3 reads CASSLSERGGEQYF. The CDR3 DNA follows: TGTGCCAGCAGCCTCTCTGAGCGGGGGGGCGAGCAGTACTTC.

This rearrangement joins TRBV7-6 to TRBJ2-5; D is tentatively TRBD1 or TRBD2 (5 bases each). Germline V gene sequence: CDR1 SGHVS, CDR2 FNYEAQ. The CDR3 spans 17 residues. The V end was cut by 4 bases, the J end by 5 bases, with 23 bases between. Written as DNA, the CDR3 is TGTGCCAGCAGCTGGGGGATTCGGGCAAATTTCGGGGAGACCCAGTACTTC. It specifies CASSWGIRANFGETQYF.

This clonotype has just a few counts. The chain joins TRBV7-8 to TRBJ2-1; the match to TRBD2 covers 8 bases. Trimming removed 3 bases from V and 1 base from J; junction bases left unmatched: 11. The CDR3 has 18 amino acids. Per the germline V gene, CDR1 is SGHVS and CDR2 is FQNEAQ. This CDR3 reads CASSFPSSGGGSYNEQFF. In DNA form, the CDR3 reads TGTGCCAGCAGCTTTCCCTCCTCCGGGGGGGGGTCCTACAATGAGCAGTTCTTC.